This is a list of T cell receptor beta chains from one sample in a study of T cell responses to AZD1222 COVID-19 vaccine. Measured with immunoSEQ multiplex PCR; TCRdb has only the in-frame clones, and not every one. The sample holds about 170,000 clones, more than 85% seen once. The sequencing used peripheral blood, collected on day 0 of AZD1222 vaccination. These receptors were taken from an adult in good health. The CDR3 runs from the conserved cysteine through the conserved F or W. The order of the fields is J gene, V gene, D gene, clone size, CDR3 DNA, CDR3 protein. A D gene is named only where the DNA matches it firmly. A row's size may be missing; if present it is once, few, many or a size class.

>TRBJ2-1|TRBV10-3|.|.
TGTGCCATCAGTGAGTCGAGTCACGGTGGGAAAGCTCCTGAGCAGTTCTTC
CAISESSHGGKAPEQFF
>TRBJ1-1|TRBV14|.|.
TGTGCCAGCAGCCAGAACGGGGCGGTCTCTGAAGCTTTCTTT
CASSQNGAVSEAFF
>TRBJ2-1|TRBV11-3|.|.
TGTGCCAGCAGCTCCCGGAATGAGCAGTTCTTC
CASSSRNEQFF
>TRBJ1-1|TRBV12-3/TRBV12-4|TRBD1|.
TGTGCCAGCAGAAACAGGGGGAACACTGAAGCTTTCTTT
CASRNRGNTEAFF
>TRBJ1-6|TRBV2|.|.
TGTGCCAGCGCCTTGGGGGCAGGGAGCCTAAATTCACCCCTCCACTTT
CASALGAGSLNSPLHF
>TRBJ2-7|TRBV27|TRBD1|.
TGTGCCAGCAGTCCCGGGACAGGGGGCTACGAGCAGTACTTC
CASSPGTGGYEQYF
>TRBJ1-1|TRBV28|.|.
TGTGCCAGCAGTTTGGGGGAGGGAAGTGAAGCTTTCTTT
CASSLGEGSEAFF
>TRBJ2-7|TRBV4-1|.|.
TGCGCCAGCAGCCAAGACAGGGTCGCCTACGAGCAGTACTTC
CASSQDRVAYEQYF
>TRBJ2-5|TRBV11-2|TRBD1|.
TGTGCCAGCAGCTTCGGGACAGGGAAAGAGACCCAGTACTTC
CASSFGTGKETQYF
>TRBJ1-1|TRBV20-1|.|.
TGCAGTGCTAGACTCGGTGAAGCTTTCTTT
CSARLGEAFF
>TRBJ2-1|TRBV7-6|TRBD1|.
TGTGCCAGCAGCTTCCGGGACAGCTCCTACAATGAGCAGTTCTTC
CASSFRDSSYNEQFF
>TRBJ2-7|TRBV7-9|TRBD2|.
TGTGCCAGCAGCTCCATTCTACCGACTAGCGGGGCCTCCTACGAGCAGTACTTC
CASSSILPTSGASYEQYF
>TRBJ1-1|TRBV5-1|.|.
TGCGCCAGCAGTTTAAGGGGGGCGAACACTGAAGCTTTCTTT
CASSLRGANTEAFF
>TRBJ1-5|TRBV7-8|.|few
TGTGCCAGCAGTCCCTCCCTAAGACAGGCCTATAGCAATCAGCCCCAGCATTTT
CASSPSLRQAYSNQPQHF
>TRBJ2-1|TRBV7-2|.|.
TGTGCCAGCAGCAGGTCCGGCGCCGTAATAAGCTCCTACAATGAGCAGTTCTTC
CASSRSGAVISSYNEQFF
>TRBJ1-2|TRBV6-5|.|.
TGTGCCAGCAGGGGTGGTGGCTACACCTTC
CASRGGGYTF
>TRBJ1-1|TRBV3-1/TRBV3-2|TRBD1|.
TGTGCCAGCAGCCAAGAGGGGGGACAGGCGGTTTTCTGGAACACTGAAGCTTTCTTT
CASSQEGGQAVFWNTEAFF
>TRBJ2-4|TRBV10-3|.|once
TGTGCCATCAGTCAGGGGAATAACGACATTCAGTACTTC
CAISQGNNDIQYF
>TRBJ2-7|TRBV6-5|TRBD1|.
TGTGCCAGCACTCTCGGGACAGGGGGATTTTACGAGCAGTACTTC
CASTLGTGGFYEQYF
>TRBJ1-4|TRBV7-9|.|.
TGTGCCAGCAGCTTATATGAAGAAAAACTGTTTTTT
CASSLYEEKLFF
>TRBJ2-7|TRBV5-1|TRBD2|.
TGCGCCAGCAGCCCGTCGAGCGGGAGGGCCTGGGAGCAGTACTTC
CASSPSSGRAWEQYF
>TRBJ1-1|TRBV5-5|.|.
TGTGCCAGCAGCTCTTACAACGGATACACTGAAGCTTTCTTT
CASSSYNGYTEAFF
>TRBJ2-7|TRBV10-1|.|.
TGCGCCAGCAGCCGAGTAATCGGGGACGAGCAGTACTTC
CASSRVIGDEQYF
>TRBJ1-2|TRBV4-2|.|.
TGTGCCAGCAGCCAAGATATGCTCCGCGATCGCTACACCTTC
CASSQDMLRDRYTF
>TRBJ1-5|TRBV2|.|.
TGTGCCAGCACCTGGGGAAATGGCAATCAGCCCCAGCATTTT
CASTWGNGNQPQHF
>TRBJ2-3|TRBV11-2|TRBD2|.
TGTGCCAGCAGCAGGCTAGCGGGAGTCTTTGAGGGCACAGATACGCAGTATTTT
CASSRLAGVFEGTDTQYF
>TRBJ2-7|TRBV18|TRBD2|.
TGTGCCAGCTCACCCGCTAGCGGGGGTGGGAGCTACGAGCAGTACTTC
CASSPASGGGSYEQYF
>TRBJ1-1|TRBV29-1|.|.
TGCAGCGTTGAAGCGCAGAGGGGAGAAGCTTTCTTT
CSVEAQRGEAFF
>TRBJ1-1|TRBV5-1|.|.
TGCGCCAGCAGCTTGGAAGGGGGGGACACTGAAGCTTTCTTT
CASSLEGGDTEAFF
>TRBJ2-7|TRBV7-2|.|.
TGTGCCACCAAAGAACCGTTTACAGGGTCCGAGCAGTACTTC
CATKEPFTGSEQYF
>TRBJ1-6|TRBV6-1|.|.
TGTGCCAGCAGTGAAGCAACGAAGGGACATATCACACCCCTTTCACCCCTCCACTTT
CASSEATKGHITPLSPLHF
>TRBJ2-7|TRBV7-2|TRBD2|.
TGTGCCAGCAGCTTAGCAGCGGGAGGCCGCGAGCAGTACTTC
CASSLAAGGREQYF
>TRBJ1-4|TRBV2|.|.
TGTGCCAGCAGACGCGGGACGGGGTCCCTCCCCCGTGAAAAACTGTTTTTT
CASRRGTGSLPREKLFF
>TRBJ2-7|TRBV27|.|few
TGTGCCAGCAGTTTATCCACAGTGGCGGGACTCTCCTACGAGCAGTACTTC
CASSLSTVAGLSYEQYF
>TRBJ2-3|TRBV10-1|TRBD1|.
TGCGCCAGCAGTGATTACGACAGGGGGCCAGATACGCAGTATTTT
CASSDYDRGPDTQYF
>TRBJ1-2|TRBV27|TRBD1|many
TGTGCCAGCAGTGGAGGGGGACAGGTCTATGGCTACACCTTC
CASSGGGQVYGYTF
>TRBJ1-6|TRBV5-5|.|.
TGTGCCAGCACCATGGACGGGTATTCACCCCTCCACTTT
CASTMDGYSPLHF
>TRBJ2-5|TRBV18|.|.
TGTGCCAGCTCACCATTCAACGGGGGCCAAGAGACCCAGTACTTC
CASSPFNGGQETQYF
>TRBJ1-2|TRBV2|TRBD1|.
TGTGCCAGCAGGGCCGGGACAGGGCCCTATGGCTACACCTTC
CASRAGTGPYGYTF
>TRBJ1-6|TRBV2|.|.
TGTGCCAGAGGGGTAGGGGGTTCCTATAATTCACCCCTCCACTTT
CARGVGGSYNSPLHF
>TRBJ1-2|TRBV7-9|TRBD1|.
TGTGCCAGCAGCTCCTTTGGGACAGGGGACTACACCTTC
CASSSFGTGDYTF
>TRBJ1-1|TRBV27|.|.
TGTGCCAGCAGTTTTCTCGGGGCAGCGCAGGGCACTGAAGCTTTCTTT
CASSFLGAAQGTEAFF
>TRBJ1-1|TRBV13|.|.
TGTGCCAGCAGCTTACCCCGATACACTGAAGCTTTCTTT
CASSLPRYTEAFF
>TRBJ2-7|TRBV18|.|.
TGTGCCAGCTCACCCCTAAGTTCTAAGATTAACCACGAGCAGTACTTC
CASSPLSSKINHEQYF
>TRBJ1-1|TRBV5-4|TRBD1|.
TGTGCCAGCAGCCTCCGGGACAGGTGGAACACTGAAGCTTTCTTT
CASSLRDRWNTEAFF
>TRBJ2-7|TRBV11-2|.|.
TGTGCCAGCAGCTTCTTGGACGAGCAGTACTTC
CASSFLDEQYF
>TRBJ1-5|TRBV27|TRBD1|.
TGTGCCAGCAGTCCAGGGACAGGGTACAATCAGCCCCAGCATTTT
CASSPGTGYNQPQHF
>TRBJ2-3|TRBV7-9|.|.
TGTGCCAGCTCATACGGGGACCCAAGTGCAGATACGCAGTATTTT
CASSYGDPSADTQYF
>TRBJ1-2|TRBV10-1|.|.
TGCGCCAGCAGTGAGCGGGGCACACACCCGGACCCGATTGGGGGCTACACCTTC
CASSERGTHPDPIGGYTF
>TRBJ2-3|TRBV30|.|.
TGTGCCCGGAGGGGGAGCTCAGATACGCAGTATTTT
CARRGSSDTQYF
>TRBJ1-1|TRBV27|.|.
TGTGCCAGCACCAAACAGGGAAGTCCCACTGAAGCTTTCTTT
CASTKQGSPTEAFF
>TRBJ2-3|TRBV7-9|.|.
TGTGCCAGCAGCTTAGGGAGGACGGGCACCACAGATACGCAGTATTTT
CASSLGRTGTTDTQYF
>TRBJ1-5|TRBV5-5|.|.
TGTGCCAGCAGCTTGTGGGACGGCAATCAGCCCCAGCATTTT
CASSLWDGNQPQHF